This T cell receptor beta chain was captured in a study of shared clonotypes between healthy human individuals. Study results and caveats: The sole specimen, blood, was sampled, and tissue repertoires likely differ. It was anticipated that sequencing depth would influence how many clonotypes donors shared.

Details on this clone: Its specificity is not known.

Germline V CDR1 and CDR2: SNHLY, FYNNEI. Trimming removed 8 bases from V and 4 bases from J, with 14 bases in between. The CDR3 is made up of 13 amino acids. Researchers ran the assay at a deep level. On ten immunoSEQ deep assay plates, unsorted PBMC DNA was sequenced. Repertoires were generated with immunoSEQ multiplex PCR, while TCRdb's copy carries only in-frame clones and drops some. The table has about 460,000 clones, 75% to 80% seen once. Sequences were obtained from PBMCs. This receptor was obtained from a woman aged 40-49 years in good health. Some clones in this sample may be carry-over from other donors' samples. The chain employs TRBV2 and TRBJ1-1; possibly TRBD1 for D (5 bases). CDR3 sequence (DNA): TGTGCCAGCGCGGGGGAGCCGGGCACTGAAGCTTTCTTT. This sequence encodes CASAGEPGTEAFF.